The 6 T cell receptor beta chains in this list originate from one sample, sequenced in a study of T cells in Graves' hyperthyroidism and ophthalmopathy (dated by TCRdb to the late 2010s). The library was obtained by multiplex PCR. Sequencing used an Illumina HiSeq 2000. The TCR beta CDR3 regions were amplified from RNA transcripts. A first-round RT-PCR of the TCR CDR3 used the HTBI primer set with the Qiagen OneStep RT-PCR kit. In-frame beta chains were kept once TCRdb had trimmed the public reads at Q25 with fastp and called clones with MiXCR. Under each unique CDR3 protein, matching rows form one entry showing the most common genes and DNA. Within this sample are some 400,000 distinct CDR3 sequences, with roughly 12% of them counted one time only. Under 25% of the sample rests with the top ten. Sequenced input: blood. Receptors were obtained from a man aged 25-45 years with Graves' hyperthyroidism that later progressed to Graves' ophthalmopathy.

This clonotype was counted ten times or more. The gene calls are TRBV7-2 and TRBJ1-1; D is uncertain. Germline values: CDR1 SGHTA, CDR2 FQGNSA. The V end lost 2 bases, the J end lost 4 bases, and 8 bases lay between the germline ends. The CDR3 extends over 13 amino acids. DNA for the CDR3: TGTGCCAGCAGCTTATGGGAGAGCACTGAAGCTTTCTTT. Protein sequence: CASSLWESTEAFF. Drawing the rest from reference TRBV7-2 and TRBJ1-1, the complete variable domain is GAGVSQSPSNKVTEKGKDVELRCDPISGHTALYWYRQSLGQGLEFLIYFQGNSAPDKSGLPSDRFSAERTGGSVSTLTIQRTQQEDSAVYLCASSLWESTEAFFGQGTRLTVV.

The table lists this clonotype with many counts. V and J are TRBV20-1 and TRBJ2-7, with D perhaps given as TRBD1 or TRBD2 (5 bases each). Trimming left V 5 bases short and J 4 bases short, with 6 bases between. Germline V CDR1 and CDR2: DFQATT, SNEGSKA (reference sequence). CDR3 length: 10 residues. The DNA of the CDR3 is TGCAGTGCTTGGGGGTACGAGCAGTACTTC. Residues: CSAWGYEQYF.

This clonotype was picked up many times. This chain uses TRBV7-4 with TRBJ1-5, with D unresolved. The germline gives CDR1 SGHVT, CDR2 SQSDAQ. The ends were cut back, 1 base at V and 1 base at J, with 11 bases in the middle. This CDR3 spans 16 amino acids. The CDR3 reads CASSLGGRRSNQPQHF. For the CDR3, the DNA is TGTGCCAGCAGCTTAGGTGGCAGAAGAAGCAATCAGCCCCAGCATTTT.

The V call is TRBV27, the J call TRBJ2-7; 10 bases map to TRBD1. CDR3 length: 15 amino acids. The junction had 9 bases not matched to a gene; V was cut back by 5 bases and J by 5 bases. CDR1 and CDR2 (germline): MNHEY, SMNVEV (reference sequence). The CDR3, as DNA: TGTGCCAGCAGTCGACCCGGGACAGGGGTACACGAGCAGTACTTC. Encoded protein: CASSRPGTGVHEQYF.

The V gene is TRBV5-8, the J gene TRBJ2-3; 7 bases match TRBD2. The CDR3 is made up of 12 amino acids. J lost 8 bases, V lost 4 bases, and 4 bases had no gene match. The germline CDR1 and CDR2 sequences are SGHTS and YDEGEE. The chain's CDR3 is CASSPAGATQYF. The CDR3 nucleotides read TGTGCCAGCAGCCCTGCGGGAGCTACGCAGTATTTT.

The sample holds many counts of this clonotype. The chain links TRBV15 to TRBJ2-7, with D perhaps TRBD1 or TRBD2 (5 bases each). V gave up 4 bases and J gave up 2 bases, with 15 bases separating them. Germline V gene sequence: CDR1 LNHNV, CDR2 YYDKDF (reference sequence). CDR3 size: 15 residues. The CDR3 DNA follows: TGTGCCACCAGCAATTACCGGGACCAACCCTACGAGCAGTACTTC. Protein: CATSNYRDQPYEQYF.